The rows below give T cell receptor beta chains drawn from one sample of a study of vaccination and CD4 T cells after COVID-19. TCRdb ran MiXCR on the PCR reads and lists one entry per CDR3 protein. The data hold 15,000 to 20,000 distinct CDR3 sequences, with approximately 36% observed a single time. Their antigen targets remain unknown. Sequences were obtained from CD4+ T cells from blood, cultured in vitro. Receptors were obtained from a human donor who had recovered from COVID-19. Both conserved end residues are part of each CDR3. Fields, in order: V gene, clone size, D gene, J gene, CDR3 protein, CDR3 DNA. D genes are given only for firm matches. Some rows have no size entry. The others give once, few or many, or a class for an expanded clone.

V: TRBV20-1
size: -
D: TRBD2
J: TRBJ2-1
CDR3: CSAIAGVIDEQFF
DNA: TGCAGTGCTATAGCGGGAGTCATCGATGAGCAGTTCTTC

V: TRBV5-5
size: -
D: -
J: TRBJ2-7
CDR3: CASSLDQHEQYF
DNA: TGTGCCAGCAGCTTGGACCAGCACGAGCAGTACTTC

V: TRBV18
size: -
D: -
J: TRBJ2-5
CDR3: CASSTGRGETQYF
DNA: TGTGCCAGCTCAACCGGGAGAGGGGAGACCCAGTACTTC

V: TRBV5-4
size: -
D: TRBD1
J: TRBJ2-5
CDR3: CASSSKKTGYQETQYF
DNA: TGTGCCAGCAGCTCAAAGAAGACAGGGTACCAAGAGACCCAGTACTTC

V: TRBV19
size: -
D: TRBD1
J: TRBJ2-7
CDR3: CASSIPGDRGTYEQYF
DNA: TGTGCCAGTAGTATTCCTGGGGACAGGGGAACCTACGAGCAGTACTTC

V: TRBV10-3
size: few
D: -
J: TRBJ1-1
CDR3: CAISRTGDLNTEAFF
DNA: TGTGCCATCAGTAGGACGGGAGATTTGAACACTGAAGCTTTCTTT

V: TRBV27
size: few
D: -
J: TRBJ1-6
CDR3: CASKPDSSYNSPLHF
DNA: TGTGCCAGCAAACCAGACAGCTCCTATAATTCACCCCTCCACTTT

V: TRBV14
size: -
D: -
J: TRBJ1-6
CDR3: CASRQTGYHSPLHF
DNA: TGTGCCAGCAGACAAACGGGGTACCACTCACCCCTCCACTTT

V: TRBV12-3/TRBV12-4
size: -
D: TRBD2
J: TRBJ2-1
CDR3: CASSFSARRGLAGFYNEQFF
DNA: TGTGCCAGCAGTTTTTCGGCCAGGAGGGGACTAGCGGGATTCTACAATGAGCAGTTCTTC

V: TRBV24-1
size: -
D: -
J: TRBJ2-1
CDR3: CATSEATSVPYNEQFF
DNA: TGTGCCACCAGTGAGGCCACCTCAGTCCCCTACAATGAGCAGTTCTTC

V: TRBV18
size: -
D: -
J: TRBJ2-5
CDR3: CASSPPSKETQYF
DNA: TGTGCCAGCTCACCACCGTCCAAAGAGACCCAGTACTTC

V: TRBV18
size: once
D: -
J: TRBJ2-2
CDR3: CASSPAVAVGMDTGELFF
DNA: TGTGCCAGCTCACCCGCAGTAGCTGTCGGAATGGACACCGGGGAGCTGTTTTTT

V: TRBV4-1
size: few
D: -
J: TRBJ1-2
CDR3: CASSQDRGDPTPYGYTF
DNA: TGCGCCAGCAGCCAAGATCGAGGGGACCCCACACCCTATGGCTACACCTTC

V: TRBV4-1
size: -
D: -
J: TRBJ1-5
CDR3: CASSQVPQGKSNQPQHF
DNA: TGCGCCAGCAGCCAAGTTCCCCAGGGGAAGAGCAATCAGCCCCAGCATTTT

V: TRBV20-1
size: few
D: TRBD2
J: TRBJ2-7
CDR3: CSAREREYEQYF
DNA: TGCAGTGCTAGAGAGCGGGAGTACGAGCAGTACTTC

V: TRBV27
size: -
D: -
J: TRBJ1-5
CDR3: CASSPGGGGSNQPQHF
DNA: TGTGCCAGCAGCCCCGGAGGGGGTGGGAGCAATCAGCCCCAGCATTTT

V: TRBV20-1
size: -
D: TRBD2
J: TRBJ2-7
CDR3: CSARDSLREGYSYEQYF
DNA: TGCAGTGCTAGAGATTCCCTGCGGGAGGGTTACTCCTACGAGCAGTACTTC

V: TRBV15
size: medium-sized
D: -
J: TRBJ1-2
CDR3: CATSRATGANYGYTF
DNA: TGTGCCACCAGCAGAGCCACGGGGGCTAACTATGGCTACACCTTC

V: TRBV7-8
size: -
D: -
J: TRBJ2-1
CDR3: CASSQDSPEQFF
DNA: TGTGCCAGCAGTCAGGACAGCCCTGAGCAGTTCTTC

V: TRBV18
size: -
D: -
J: TRBJ2-7
CDR3: CASSPAGYEQYF
DNA: TGTGCCAGCTCACCCGCGGGGTACGAGCAGTACTTC

V: TRBV20-1
size: few
D: TRBD2
J: TRBJ2-7
CDR3: CSARAGSGRARSYEQYF
DNA: TGCAGTGCTAGAGCGGGTAGCGGGAGGGCCAGGTCCTACGAGCAGTACTTC

V: TRBV20-1
size: -
D: -
J: TRBJ1-6
CDR3: CSARQGRGIYNSPLHF
DNA: TGCAGTGCTAGACAGGGCCGGGGGATCTATAATTCACCCCTCCACTTT

V: TRBV2
size: few
D: TRBD1
J: TRBJ1-6
CDR3: CASSGTPPGAGGSPLHF
DNA: TGTGCCAGCAGTGGGACACCCCCCGGGGCAGGGGGTTCACCCCTCCACTTT

V: TRBV4-1
size: few
D: TRBD1
J: TRBJ2-7
CDR3: CASSRTGGEQYF
DNA: TGCGCCAGCAGCCGGACAGGGGGCGAGCAGTACTTC

V: TRBV20-1
size: few
D: -
J: TRBJ2-3
CDR3: CSAENGMADTQYF
DNA: TGCAGTGCGGAGAATGGAATGGCGGATACGCAGTATTTT

V: TRBV20-1
size: -
D: TRBD2
J: TRBJ2-2
CDR3: CSASNAGENGELFF
DNA: TGCAGTGCTAGCAATGCGGGAGAAAACGGGGAGCTGTTTTTT

V: TRBV29-1
size: once
D: -
J: TRBJ1-4
CDR3: CSGSTTNEKLFF
DNA: TGCAGCGGCAGTACAACTAATGAAAAACTGTTTTTT

V: TRBV28
size: -
D: -
J: TRBJ2-7
CDR3: CASKYSGDGTYEQYF
DNA: TGTGCCAGCAAATACTCGGGGGATGGGACCTACGAGCAGTACTTC

V: TRBV2
size: few
D: TRBD1
J: TRBJ1-2
CDR3: CASSDGTGGYGYTF
DNA: TGTGCCAGCAGTGATGGGACAGGGGGCTATGGCTACACCTTC

V: TRBV2
size: -
D: TRBD2
J: TRBJ2-1
CDR3: CASTLGLAGDEQFF
DNA: TGTGCCAGCACCCTCGGACTAGCGGGAGATGAGCAGTTCTTC

V: TRBV20-1
size: -
D: -
J: TRBJ1-6
CDR3: CSAALGGGNSPLHF
DNA: TGCAGTGCTGCCTTGGGGGGAGGCAATTCACCCCTCCACTTT

V: TRBV4-1
size: few
D: -
J: TRBJ1-1
CDR3: CASSQGGDEAFF
DNA: TGCGCCAGCAGCCAGGGCGGTGATGAAGCTTTCTTT

V: TRBV7-6
size: few
D: -
J: TRBJ1-2
CDR3: CASSSGAGHYGYTF
DNA: TGTGCCAGCAGCTCCGGTGCGGGGCACTATGGCTACACCTTC

V: TRBV6-1
size: few
D: -
J: TRBJ2-3
CDR3: CASRHADTQYF
DNA: TGTGCCAGCAGGCATGCGGATACGCAGTATTTT

V: TRBV20-1
size: few
D: -
J: TRBJ1-2
CDR3: CSARTVSSGYTF
DNA: TGCAGTGCTCGGACAGTAAGCAGTGGCTACACCTTC

V: TRBV29-1
size: -
D: -
J: TRBJ2-7
CDR3: CSGGYEQYF
DNA: TGCAGCGGAGGATACGAGCAGTACTTC

V: TRBV11-3
size: few
D: -
J: TRBJ2-2
CDR3: CASRGGTDRTGELFF
DNA: TGTGCCAGCCGAGGGGGGACCGACAGAACCGGGGAGCTGTTTTTT

V: TRBV20-1
size: -
D: -
J: TRBJ2-2
CDR3: CSVRGRANTGELFF
DNA: TGCAGTGTTAGGGGCAGGGCGAACACCGGGGAGCTGTTTTTT

V: TRBV20-1
size: -
D: TRBD2
J: TRBJ2-1
CDR3: CSARVAGGNYNEQFF
DNA: TGCAGTGCTAGAGTGGCGGGAGGGAACTACAATGAGCAGTTCTTC

V: TRBV28
size: -
D: -
J: TRBJ1-5
CDR3: CASSEVRDQPQHF
DNA: TGTGCCAGCAGCGAGGTCAGGGATCAGCCCCAGCATTTT

V: TRBV29-1
size: -
D: -
J: TRBJ1-2
CDR3: CASGTLYGYTF
DNA: TGCGCCTCAGGGACACTCTATGGCTACACCTTC

V: TRBV7-8
size: few
D: -
J: TRBJ1-2
CDR3: CASSSRWGARSGYTF
DNA: TGTGCCAGCAGCTCCCGGTGGGGGGCGCGTAGTGGCTACACCTTC

V: TRBV20-1
size: few
D: TRBD2
J: TRBJ2-7
CDR3: CSAREIRRGLSYEQYF
DNA: TGCAGTGCTAGAGAGATCCGGCGGGGACTATCCTACGAGCAGTACTTC

V: TRBV2
size: few
D: TRBD2
J: TRBJ2-3
CDR3: CASSLGEGGTDTQYF
DNA: TGTGCCAGCAGTCTCGGGGAGGGAGGCACAGATACGCAGTATTTT

V: TRBV20-1
size: -
D: -
J: TRBJ2-1
CDR3: CSARESSRRTNEQFF
DNA: TGCAGTGCTAGAGAATCTAGCAGGAGGACCAATGAGCAGTTCTTC